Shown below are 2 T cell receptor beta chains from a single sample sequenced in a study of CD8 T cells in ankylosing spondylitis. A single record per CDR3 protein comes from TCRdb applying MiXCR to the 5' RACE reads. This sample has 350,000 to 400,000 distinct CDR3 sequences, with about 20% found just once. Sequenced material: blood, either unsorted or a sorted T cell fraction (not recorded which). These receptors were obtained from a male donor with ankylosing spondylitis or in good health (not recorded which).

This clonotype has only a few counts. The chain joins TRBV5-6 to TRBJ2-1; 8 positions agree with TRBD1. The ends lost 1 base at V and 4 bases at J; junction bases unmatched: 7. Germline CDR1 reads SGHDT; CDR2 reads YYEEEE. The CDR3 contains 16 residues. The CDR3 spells CASSLTWTGSYNEQFF. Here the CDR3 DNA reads TGTGCCAGCAGCTTGACCTGGACAGGGTCATACAATGAGCAGTTCTTC.

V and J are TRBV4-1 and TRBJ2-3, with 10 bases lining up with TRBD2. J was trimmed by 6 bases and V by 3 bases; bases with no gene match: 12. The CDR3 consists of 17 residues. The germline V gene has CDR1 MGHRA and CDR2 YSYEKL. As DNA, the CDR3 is TGCGCCAGCAGCCAGCCAGCTAGCGGGGGCGTACCGGATACGCAGTATTTT. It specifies CASSQPASGGVPDTQYF.